This TCR beta chain comes out of a study of blood T cell repertoires in COVID-19. Study-wide background: The study drew acute and convalescent COVID-19 samples from the United States, Italy and Spain.

V lost 1 base to trimming and J lost 0 bases; unmatched junction nucleotides: 6. This CDR3 comprises 16 residues. Germline V gene sequence: CDR1 MGHRA, CDR2 YSYEKL. Study processing details: Amplification of reference gene primers provided the estimated nucleated cell counts. Generated by immunoSEQ multiplex PCR, the TCRdb table keeps only in-frame clones and is missing some. The D gene and trimming were derived from the DNA, and the V and J assignments and clone size from that table. The sample consists of over 95,000 clones, roughly 80% of them appearing once. This clone has a handful of counts. Sequenced material: peripheral blood. V usage is TRBV4-1 and J usage is TRBJ2-7; 7 bases fit TRBD1. The TCR originated in a man aged 45-65 years with acute or convalescent COVID-19. CDR3 residues: CASSQGQGLSSYEQYV. CDR3 nucleotide sequence: TGCGCCAGCAGCCAAGGACAGGGCTTAAGCTCCTACGAGCAGTACGTC.